These 16 T cell receptor beta chains originate from one sample sequenced in a study of shared clonotypes between healthy human individuals. Measured with immunoSEQ multiplex PCR; TCRdb has only the in-frame clones, and not every one. This table holds about 1.9 million clones, around 93% found once. Naive-designated CD8 cells lacked CD45RO, were positively enriched for CCR7, and omitted terminally differentiated effector memory CD45RA+ cells. Sequenced sample: naive CD8+ T cells from PBMCs. These TCRs come from a man aged 18 to 30 in good health. Some clones in this sample may be carry-over from other donors' samples.

The rearrangement joins TRBV6-6 to TRBJ1-5; tentatively, D is TRBD1 (5 bases). V lost 3 bases and J lost 4, with 10 bases in between. Germline V gene lookup returns CDR1 MNHNY and CDR2 SVGAGI (reference sequence). The CDR3 runs to 14 residues. CDR3 nucleotide sequence: TGTGCCAGCAGTTATTGGGACCTAAATCAGCCCCAGCATTTT. Its protein is CASSYWDLNQPQHF.

This clone was seen a single time. The V call is TRBV5-1, the J call TRBJ2-2; 7 bases align to TRBD2. Germline V gene data show CDR1 as SGHRS and CDR2 as YFSETQ. V shed 4 bases, J shed 1 base, and the junction held 10 bases outside the gene matches. The CDR3 consists of 17 residues. CDR3 sequence: CASSPRVAGENTGELFF. CDR3 nucleotides: TGCGCCAGCAGCCCCCGGGTAGCGGGTGAGAACACCGGGGAGCTGTTTTTT.

The V call is TRBV5-1, the J call TRBJ2-2, with D possibly being TRBD1 or TRBD2 (5 bases each). Germline V gene sequence: CDR1 SGHRS, CDR2 YFSETQ. This CDR3 contains 15 residues. V lost 4 bases and J lost 6, with 16 bases in between. Here the CDR3 reads CASSSPGPTPGELFF. Here the CDR3 DNA reads TGCGCCAGCAGCAGTCCGGGACCAACCCCCGGGGAGCTGTTTTTT.

The V gene is TRBV18, the J gene TRBJ2-5, with 7 bases matching TRBD1. Germline V gene data show CDR1 as KGHSH and CDR2 as LQKENI. V dropped 6 bases and J dropped 4; count of bases not matched to a gene: 14. The CDR3 runs 16 residues. The DNA of the CDR3 is TGTGCCAGCTCCCTCCAAAGGGGGCGGATCGGAGAGACCCAGTACTTC. It is translated as CASSLQRGRIGETQYF.

With respect to this clone: Within the sample, other DNA sequences also encode this same CDR3. The CDR3 loop reads CASSFQGSEQYF. For the CDR3, the DNA is TGTGCCAGCAGCTTTCAAGGGTCCGAGCAGTACTTC. The chain carries TRBV7-9 and TRBJ2-7; D call uncertain. Germline assignment: CDR1 SEHNR and CDR2 FQNEAQ (reference sequence). Trimming left V 3 bases short and J 6 bases short, with 9 bases between. The CDR3 loop spans 12 amino acids.

On this clone itself: This sample includes further DNA sequences coding for the same CDR3. The chain recombines TRBV27 with TRBJ2-3; 8 bases agree with TRBD1. J lost 1 base, V lost 5 bases, and 2 bases had no gene match. From germline, CDR1 is MNHEY and CDR2 SMNVEV (reference sequence). This CDR3 contains 14 residues. Written as DNA, the CDR3 is TGTGCCAGCAGTGACAGGGGCGGCACAGATACGCAGTATTTT. It encodes CASSDRGGTDTQYF.

In the case of this clone: Other nucleotide sequences in the sample specify the same CDR3. The genes are TRBV28 and TRBJ1-5; D uncertain. This CDR3 has 15 residues. The germline CDR1 and CDR2 sequences are MDHEN and SYDVKM. V lost 1 base to trimming and J lost 0 bases, with 7 bases between them. CDR3 sequence reads: CASSLYSNSNQPQHF. The DNA for the CDR3 is TGTGCCAGCAGTTTATATTCGAATAGCAATCAGCCCCAGCATTTT. Looking up the rest from reference TRBV28 and TRBJ1-5 gives the full variable domain: DVKVTQSSRYLVKRTGEKVFLECVQDMDHENMFWYRQDPGLGLRLIYFSYDVKMKEKGDIPEGYSVSREKKERFSLILESASTNQTSMYLCASSLYSNSNQPQHFGDGTRLSIL.

The chain joins TRBV2 to TRBJ1-2; D is perhaps TRBD1 (5 bases). The germline gives CDR1 SNHLY, CDR2 FYNNEI. The CDR3 runs to 12 residues. Trimming took off 8 bases at V and 5 bases at J, with 12 bases between the two ends. The CDR3 nucleotides read TGTGCCAGCTCTGGGGCAGCTTATGGCTACACCTTC. Translating it yields CASSGAAYGYTF. The complete variable domain, with remaining parts taken from reference TRBV2 and TRBJ1-2, reads EPEVTQTPSHQVTQMGQEVILRCVPISNHLYFYWYRQILGQKVEFLVSFYNNEISEKSEIFDDQFSVERPDGSNFTLKIRSTKLEDSAMYFCASSGAAYGYTFGSGTRLTVV.

V usage is TRBV19 and J usage is TRBJ2-7; the D gene is possibly TRBD1 (6 bases). CDR3 length equals 12 residues. Germline V lookup: CDR1 LNHDA, CDR2 SQIVND (reference sequence). Trimming stripped 5 bases from V and 4 bases from J, with 9 bases between. The CDR3 sequence: CASSDTGYEQYF. DNA for the CDR3: TGTGCCAGTAGTGACACAGGGTACGAGCAGTACTTC.

The V call is TRBV7-8, the J call TRBJ2-3; no clear D. Germline values: CDR1 SGHVS, CDR2 FQNEAQ. Trimming cost V 4 bases and J 2 bases, with 4 bases left between them. The CDR3 has 12 amino acids. CDR3 residues: CASSYSTDTQYF. The CDR3, as DNA: TGTGCCAGCAGCTACTCCACAGATACGCAGTATTTT.

The rearrangement links TRBV11-3 to TRBJ2-7, with 7 bases that match TRBD1. The germline V gene has CDR1 SGHNT and CDR2 YENEEA. CDR3 length: 13 residues. The V segment lost 4 bases and the J segment 5 bases; nucleotides outside the gene matches: 5. CDR3 residues: CASSSDRANEQYF. As DNA, the CDR3 is TGTGCCAGCAGCTCCGACAGGGCCAACGAGCAGTACTTC.

This sequence joins TRBV30 and TRBJ2-2, with 7 bases matching TRBD1. The germline V gene has CDR1 GTSNPN and CDR2 SVGIG (reference sequence). This CDR3 comprises 16 residues. The junction had 10 bases not matched to a gene; V was cut back by 5 bases and J by 1 base. The CDR3 sequence is CAWDDRVKLNTGELFF. The CDR3 DNA reads TGTGCCTGGGACGACAGGGTTAAGCTGAACACCGGGGAGCTGTTTTTT.

This chain joins TRBV9 and TRBJ2-5; unclear D gene. Trimming removed 1 base at V and 3 bases at J, with 7 bases between. Germline assignment: CDR1 SGDLS and CDR2 YYNGEE. The CDR3 consists of 13 residues. This chain's CDR3 is CASSVSSKETQYF. As DNA, the CDR3 is TGTGCCAGCAGCGTAAGCAGCAAAGAGACCCAGTACTTC.

The genes are TRBV10-3 and TRBJ1-5; 7 bases are shared with TRBD1. This CDR3 has 14 residues. The V and J ends lost 8 bases and 5 bases, in that order; junction bases with no gene match: 9. Germline CDR1 ENHRY, CDR2 SYGVKD. This chain's CDR3 is CAISTDRVDQPQHF. DNA for the CDR3: TGTGCCATCTCAACTGACAGGGTCGATCAGCCCCAGCATTTT.

The chain links TRBV5-1 to TRBJ1-2; tentatively, D is TRBD1 (6 bases). This CDR3 contains 18 residues. Germline assignment: CDR1 SGHRS and CDR2 YFSETQ. V was trimmed by 0 bases and J by 4 bases, leaving 22 bases between them. CDR3 loop: CASSLAVKRTAGSYGYTF. CDR3 nucleotides: TGCGCCAGCAGCTTGGCCGTGAAGAGGACAGCCGGATCCTATGGCTACACCTTC. Filled out from reference TRBV5-1 and TRBJ1-2, the complete variable domain reads KAGVTQTPRYLIKTRGQQVTLSCSPISGHRSVSWYQQTPGQGLQFLFEYFSETQRNKGNFPGRFSGRQFSNSRSEMNVSTLELGDSALYLCASSLAVKRTAGSYGYTFGSGTRLTVV.

This clone was recorded once. In DNA, the CDR3 is TGTGCCAGCAGTAACCGACTAGCGGGAGCCTACAATGAGCAGTTCTTC. This gives the protein CASSNRLAGAYNEQFF. The V and J genes are TRBV25-1 and TRBJ2-1, with 12 bases matching TRBD2. CDR3 size: 16 residues. Germline CDR1 MGHDK, CDR2 SYGVNS. Trimming took 5 bases from V and 2 from J; bases not matched to a gene: 4. Full variable domain (outside the CDR3, taken from reference TRBV25-1 and TRBJ2-1): EADIYQTPRYLVIGTGKKITLECSQTMGHDKMYWYQQDPGMELHLIHYSYGVNSTEKGDLSSESTVSRIRTEHFPLTLESARPSHTSQYLCASSNRLAGAYNEQFFGPGTRLTVL.